The table lists the clone carrying this T cell receptor (beta chain) with a few counts. The sample is drawn from a study of OX40 agonist ivuxolimab in advanced cancers. Generated by immunoSEQ multiplex PCR, the TCRdb table keeps only in-frame clones and is missing some. The sample holds 35,000 to 50,000 clones, approximately 91% seen once. CDR1 is KGHSH, CDR2 LQKENI, per germline. CDR3 length: 13 amino acids. Trimming took 2 bases from V and 3 from J, leaving 4 bases between them. Sequences were derived from CD4+ or CD8+ T cells sorted from blood, sampled in a trial of the OX40 agonist ivuxolimab. The clonotype was recovered from an adult with an advanced solid tumor such as melanoma, head and neck, liver or kidney cancer. The V call is TRBV18, the J call TRBJ2-2; D unclear. Here the CDR3 reads CASSPDDTGELFF. The CDR3 bases are TGTGCCAGCTCACCAGATGACACCGGGGAGCTGTTTTTT. The variable domain in full, completed from reference TRBV18 and TRBJ2-2, reads NAGVMQNPRHLVRRRGQEARLRCSPMKGHSHVYWYRQLPEEGLKFMVYLQKENIIDESGMPKERFSAEFPKEGPSILRIQQVVRGDSAAYFCASSPDDTGELFFGEGSRLTVL.